The T cell receptor (beta chain) under discussion was sequenced for a study of regulatory T cells in long-lasting Graves disease. Whole-study findings and limits: Persistent Graves' patients showed less TCR diversity than newly diagnosed patients showed.

Arm-PCR of CDR3 regions with iRepertoire HTBI primers generated TCR beta libraries. TCRdb reprocessed the multiplex PCR reads with MiXCR, giving one entry per CDR3 protein. The sample has fewer than 400,000 distinct CDR3 sequences, approximately 20% seen once. Time point given: newly diagnosed GD, antithyroid drugs for less than 3 months. PBMCs were the source of the RNA used for TCR sequencing. Germline V gene sequence: CDR1 SGHAT, CDR2 FQNNGV. The junction had 16 bases not matched to a gene; V was cut back by 4 bases and J by 7 bases. The length of the CDR3 is 17 residues. The count of this clonotype is one. The target antigen is unknown.

The TCR originated in a female donor with Graves disease. V gene TRBV11-2 combines with J gene TRBJ2-3, with 8 bases that match TRBD1. Material: peripheral blood mononuclear cells (PBMCs), obtained at new diagnosis, from a patient treated with antithyroid drugs. The CDR3 region has the DNA TGTGCCAGCAGCTCCCGGACAGGGCTACCCCCGGTGAATACGCAGTATTTT. Amino acid sequence: CASSSRTGLPPVNTQYF.